This T cell receptor beta chain comes out of a study of vaccination effects on CD4 cells after COVID-19. Pools of viral peptides were used by the ViraFEST assay to expand antigen-specific CD4+ T cells ahead of sequencing. Following culture for about ten days, CD4+ T cells were isolated. PCR confirmed that the person was infected with SARS-CoV-2 between March and December 2020. Each person got two doses of an mRNA SARS-CoV-2 vaccine, BNT162b2 or mRNA-1273. Note on this clone: Its antigen remains unknown.

This CDR3 comprises 15 residues. This table comes from immunoSEQ multiplex PCR, and its TCRdb copy is limited to in-frame clones, with some not included. The data contain around 15,000 clones, 76% of them seen just once; the ten biggest clones take up approximately 20%. V is TRBV21-1 and J is TRBJ2-1. TRBV21-1 is a documented pseudogene. The material sequenced was CD4+ T cells from PBMCs cultured with SARS-CoV-2 spike peptides, taken after COVID-19 vaccination. This receptor was identified in a human donor who had a prior SARS-CoV-2 infection. CDR3 region: CASSNGPVQYNEQFF. The CDR3 DNA follows: TGTGCCAGCAGCAACGGGCCTGTACAATACAATGAGCAGTTCTTC.